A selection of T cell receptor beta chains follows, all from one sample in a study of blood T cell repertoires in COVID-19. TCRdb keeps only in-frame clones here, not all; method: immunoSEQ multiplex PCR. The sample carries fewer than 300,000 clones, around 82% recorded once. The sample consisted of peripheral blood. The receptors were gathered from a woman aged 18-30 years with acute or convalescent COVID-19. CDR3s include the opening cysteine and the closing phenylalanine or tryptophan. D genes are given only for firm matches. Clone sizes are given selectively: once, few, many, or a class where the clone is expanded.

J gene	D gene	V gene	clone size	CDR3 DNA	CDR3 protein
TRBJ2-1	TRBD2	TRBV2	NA	TGTGCCAGCAGTGGTTTGTCAAAGACTAGCGATTACAATGAGCAGTTCTTC	CASSGLSKTSDYNEQFF
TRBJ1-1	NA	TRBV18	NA	TGTGCCAGCTCACCGTCAAGACAGGCGAGGGACACTGAAGCTTTCTTT	CASSPSRQARDTEAFF
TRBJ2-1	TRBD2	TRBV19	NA	TGTGCCAGTAGTACCCAGGCTAGCGGGGATTACAATGAGCAGTTCTTC	CASSTQASGDYNEQFF
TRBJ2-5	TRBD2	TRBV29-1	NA	TGCAGCGTTGAAGATTTCTGGACTAGCGGGACCGTCCAAGAGACCCAGTACTTC	CSVEDFWTSGTVQETQYF
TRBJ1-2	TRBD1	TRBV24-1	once	TGTGCCACATTCTCGGACAGGGCTACCTATGGCTACACCTTC	CATFSDRATYGYTF
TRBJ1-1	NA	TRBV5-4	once	TGTGCCAGCAGCTCCGCCAACGTACAGCAAGCTTTCTTT	CASSSANVQQAFF
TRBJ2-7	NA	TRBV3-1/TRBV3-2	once	TGTGCCAGCAGCCAAGGTGGCTCCCCGTACGAGCAGTACTTC	CASSQGGSPYEQYF
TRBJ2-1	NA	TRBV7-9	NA	TGTGCCAGCAGCCCTAATAGCGCAAGCTCCTACAATGAGCAGTTCTTC	CASSPNSASSYNEQFF
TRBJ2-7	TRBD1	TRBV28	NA	TGTGCCAGCAGCACAGGACAGGGAGGCTACGAGCAGTACTTC	CASSTGQGGYEQYF
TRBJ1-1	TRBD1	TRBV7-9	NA	TGTGCCAGCAGCTTGGGAACAGGGGGGAACACTGAAGCTTTCTTT	CASSLGTGGNTEAFF
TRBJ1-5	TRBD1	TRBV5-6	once	TGTGCCAGCAGCTCAGGGGGCGGACAGCCCCAGCATTTT	CASSSGGGQPQHF